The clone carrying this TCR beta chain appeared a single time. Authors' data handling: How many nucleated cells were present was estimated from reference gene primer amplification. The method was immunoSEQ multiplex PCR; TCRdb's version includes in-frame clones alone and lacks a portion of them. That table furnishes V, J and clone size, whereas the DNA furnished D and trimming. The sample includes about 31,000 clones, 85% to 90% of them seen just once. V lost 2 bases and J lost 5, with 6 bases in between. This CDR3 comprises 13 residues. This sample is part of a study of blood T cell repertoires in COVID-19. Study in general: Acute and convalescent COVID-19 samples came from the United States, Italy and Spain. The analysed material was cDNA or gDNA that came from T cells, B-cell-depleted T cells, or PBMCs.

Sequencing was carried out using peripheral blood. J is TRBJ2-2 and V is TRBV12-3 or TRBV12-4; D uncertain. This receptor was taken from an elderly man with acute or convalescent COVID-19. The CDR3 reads CASSLTETGELFF. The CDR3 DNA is TGTGCCAGCAGTTTAACAGAAACCGGGGAGCTGTTTTTT.